Listed here are 18 T cell receptor beta chains from one sample, sequenced in a study of OX40 agonist ivuxolimab in advanced cancers. Assay used: immunoSEQ multiplex PCR; TCRdb lists only in-frame clones, some missing. Of about 41,000 clones detected, around four fifths appear once; the ten largest clones hold 20% to 25%. Specimen: CD4+ or CD8+ T cells sorted from blood, collected in a trial of the OX40 agonist ivuxolimab. The receptor set was obtained from an adult with an advanced solid tumor such as melanoma, head and neck, liver or kidney cancer.

CDR3: CASSCSGTGANIQYF. CDR3 coding DNA: TGTGCCAGCAGCTGTTCCGGGACAGGGGCGAACATTCAGTACTTC. The V and J genes are TRBV21-1 and TRBJ2-4; the D call TRBD1 from the table was never checked on the DNA. TRBV21-1 corresponds to a pseudogene. The CDR3 is 15 amino acids.

The rearrangement uses TRBV19 and TRBJ2-2; possibly TRBD2 for D (5 bases). CDR3 length: 14 amino acids. V lost 0 bases, J lost 8 bases, and 10 bases lay in between. Germline CDR1 and CDR2: LNHDA and SQIVND (reference sequence). The CDR3 DNA is TGTGCCAGTAGTATAGACACGGGAAGTGGGGAGCTGTTTTTT. Translated: CASSIDTGSGELFF.

The rearrangement uses TRBV7-3 and TRBJ2-3; D is perhaps TRBD1 (6 bases). This CDR3 region has 14 residues. In germline, CDR1 is SGHTA, CDR2 FQGTGA. V lost 5 bases, J lost 5 bases, and 14 bases lay in between. The CDR3 DNA reads TGTGCCAGCAGCCCGAACGGACAGATAGATACGCAGTATTTT. This gives the protein CASSPNGQIDTQYF.

The rearrangement links TRBV29-1 to TRBJ2-7; no reliable D call. CDR1 SQVTM and CDR2 ANQGSEA come from the germline V gene. V shed 5 bases and J shed 3 bases, with 14 bases lying between them. The CDR3 is 13 amino acids. The CDR3 is CSVLRTTDYEQYF. Written as DNA, the CDR3 is TGCAGCGTTTTACGGACCACCGACTACGAGCAGTACTTC.

This clone was found a few times. The chain has TRBV28 and TRBJ2-5; no clear D gene. The CDR3 extends over 17 amino acids. Germline V gene sequence: CDR1 MDHEN, CDR2 SYDVKM. V gave up 5 bases and J gave up 0 bases, with 19 bases separating them. In DNA, the CDR3 is TGTGCCAGCAGTCCCACGGACGAACCCAACAACCAAGAGACCCAGTACTTC. Its protein is CASSPTDEPNNQETQYF.

The rearrangement links TRBV30 to TRBJ2-7; D gene unclear. V lost 0 bases and J 4 bases, leaving 7 bases between the germline ends. This CDR3 has 12 residues. The V gene's germline CDR1 is GTSNPN and CDR2 SVGIG (reference sequence). This chain's CDR3 is CAWSVGQYEQYF. In DNA form, the CDR3 reads TGTGCCTGGAGTGTCGGTCAGTACGAGCAGTACTTC.

The rearrangement joins TRBV7-9 to TRBJ1-1, with unresolved D. Germline V gives CDR1 SEHNR, CDR2 FQNEAQ (reference sequence). The CDR3 is 14 amino acids. Trimming shortened V by 5 bases and J by 1 base, and 11 bases separated the two germline ends. The DNA of the CDR3 is TGTGCCAGCAGCCGTTCAGGAGCGAACACTGAAGCTTTCTTT. Its protein is CASSRSGANTEAFF.

CDR3 region: CASSTDRFSYEQYF. CDR3 sequence (DNA): TGTGCCAGCAGTACTGACAGGTTCTCCTACGAGCAGTACTTC. The rearrangement uses TRBV6-6 and TRBJ2-7, with D possibly matching TRBD1 (6 bases). Germline CDR1 is MNHNY and CDR2 is SVGAGI (reference sequence). V shed 5 bases and J shed 0 bases, with 11 bases lying between them. The CDR3 runs to 14 residues.

The V gene is TRBV2, the J gene TRBJ2-2; D remains unclear. The ends were cut back, 5 bases at V and 4 bases at J, with 11 bases in the middle. Germline V gene lookup returns CDR1 SNHLY and CDR2 FYNNEI. This CDR3 has 14 residues. The CDR3 coding sequence is TGTGCCAGCAGTCTCCTCCTGCGCACCGGGGAGCTGTTTTTT. The encoded protein is CASSLLLRTGELFF.

The genes are TRBV11-3 and TRBJ2-1; D may be TRBD1 or TRBD2 (5 bases each). Germline CDR1 and CDR2: SGHNT and YENEEA. Trimming took off 4 bases at V and 5 bases at J, with 15 bases between the two ends. The CDR3 extends over 15 amino acids. CDR3 sequence reads: CASSSSGTPDNEQFF. DNA of the CDR3: TGTGCCAGCAGCTCTTCCGGGACCCCAGACAATGAGCAGTTCTTC.

This chain connects TRBV14 to TRBJ2-2; D may be TRBD2 (5 bases). The CDR3 covers 16 residues. CDR1 and CDR2 from the germline V gene are SGHDN and FVKESK. V was shortened by 2 bases and J by 5 bases, with 15 bases between the two germline ends. CDR3 protein: CASSQNTVRRTGELFF. The DNA for the CDR3 is TGTGCCAGCAGCCAAAATACAGTAAGGAGGACCGGGGAGCTGTTTTTT.

This clone came up a few times. The J gene is TRBJ2-5, the V gene TRBV13; D unresolved. CDR3 size: 13 residues. V gave up 5 bases and J gave up 3 bases, with 10 bases separating them. CDR1 and CDR2 from the germline V gene are PRHDT and FYEKMQ (reference sequence). The CDR3 here is CASSAADKETQYF. In DNA form, the CDR3 reads TGTGCCAGCAGCGCCGCAGATAAAGAGACCCAGTACTTC.

The chain uses TRBV4-1 and TRBJ1-1; D is unresolved. The CDR3 spans 15 residues. The ends were cut back, 1 base at V and 1 base at J, with 10 bases in the middle. CDR1 is MGHRA, CDR2 YSYEKL, per germline. DNA of the CDR3: TGCGCCAGCAGCCAAGCAGCCCTCGCGAACACTGAAGCTTTCTTT. Its translation is CASSQAALANTEAFF.

This clone was observed a single time. V gene TRBV7-2 combines with J gene TRBJ1-1; D not certain. CDR1 is SGHTA and CDR2 is FQGNSA in the germline V gene. The V end lost 5 bases, the J end lost 6 bases, and 19 bases lay between the germline ends. This CDR3 contains 15 residues. CDR3 nucleotide sequence: TGTGCCAGCAGCCCCAGACAAGGAAGGGAGGCTGAAGCTTTCTTT. This codes for CASSPRQGREAEAFF.

The chain has TRBV5-1 and TRBJ2-1, with D possibly being TRBD1 (6 bases). The CDR3 covers 16 residues. V was cut by 4 bases and J by 0 bases, with 14 bases left in between. CDR1 is SGHRS and CDR2 is YFSETQ in the germline V gene. The CDR3: CASSPRQDFSYNEQFF. CDR3 sequence (DNA): TGCGCCAGCAGCCCACGACAGGACTTCTCCTACAATGAGCAGTTCTTC.

This clone was found once. The CDR3 loop reads CASSLPSGTTTTDTQYF. CDR3 coding DNA: TGCGCCAGCAGCTTGCCATCCGGGACAACCACAACAGATACGCAGTATTTT. The chain combines TRBV5-1 with TRBJ2-3; possibly TRBD1 for D (6 bases). The CDR3 length is 17 residues. Per germline, CDR1 SGHRS and CDR2 YFSETQ. The V gene lost 1 base and the J gene lost 3 bases, with 18 bases spanning the gap.

V is TRBV19 and J is TRBJ1-3, with a possible D match to TRBD1 (6 bases). This CDR3 comprises 16 residues. V lost 5 bases, J lost 3 bases, and 17 bases lay in between. CDR1 LNHDA and CDR2 SQIVND come from the germline V gene (reference sequence). The CDR3 reads CASSDQLGQFGNTIYF. Here the CDR3 DNA reads TGTGCCAGTAGTGATCAACTCGGACAGTTTGGAAACACCATATATTTT.

The chain has TRBV2 and TRBJ2-4, with a possible D match to TRBD2 (7 bases). Between the trimmed V and J ends, which lost 4 bases and 7 bases, there was a span of 14 bases. From germline, CDR1 is SNHLY and CDR2 FYNNEI. The CDR3 loop spans 14 amino acids. CDR3 sequence (DNA): TGTGCCAGCAGTGGGGGGGGCGCATGGAACATTCAGTACTTC. Translating it yields CASSGGGAWNIQYF.